The T cell receptor beta chain described here comes from a study of blood T cells in healthy people across ages. Using a J-beta primer mix together with a sample-barcoded 5' primer, a second PCR was run for about 6 to 12 cycles. TCRdb redid the calling of the 5' RACE reads with MiXCR, one entry per CDR3 protein. The top ten clones hold roughly 23% of a sample with around 1,800,000 distinct CDR3 sequences, around 42% of them seen once. Study findings and constraints: Unsorted PBMC input precluded a conclusive naive versus antigen-experienced comparison. A strong correlation was found between TCR beta diversity and the percentage of naive T cells. Long-lived and aged donors differed, with more naive CD4+ cells and higher diversity in the long-lived.

Germline loops: CDR1 DFQATT, CDR2 SNEGSKA (reference sequence). V lost 3 bases and J lost 1; bases outside the gene matches: 5. The CDR3 sequence is 14 residues long. This clonotype was detected a few times. Its matching antigen is unknown. The sample taken for sequencing was blood. The receptor comes from a human donor in good health. The rearrangement links TRBV20-1 to TRBJ2-5; 7 positions agree with TRBD1. The CDR3 nucleotides read TGCAGTGCTAGGCGGACAGGACTCCAAGAGACCCAGTACTTC. Its protein product is CSARRTGLQETQYF.